Below, 9 T cell receptor beta chains from the same sample are listed, as sequenced in a study of T cell repertoires in aging, cancer and after chemotherapy. Amplification of TCR beta used genomic DNA extracted from peripheral blood. TRB rearrangements spanning V, D and J were amplified using mixed TRB-A/B primers. TCRdb re-called the multiplex PCR reads with MiXCR, one entry per CDR3 protein. The sample gives 10,000 to 15,000 distinct CDR3 sequences, 25% to 30% of which show up once; roughly a tenth is in the top ten. Specimen: blood. These receptors all stem from a human donor with a blood cancer.

This clonotype was seen at least ten times. The chain links TRBV15 to TRBJ2-5; the D gene is possibly TRBD1 (6 bases). CDR1 LNHNV and CDR2 YYDKDF come from the germline V gene (reference sequence). V shed 5 bases and J shed 7 bases, with 17 bases lying between them. This CDR3 is 14 amino acids long. Written as DNA, the CDR3 is TGTGCCACCAGCCAAGCCCTAGTCAGGGGGACCCAGTACTTC. It specifies CATSQALVRGTQYF. The complete variable domain, with remaining parts taken from reference TRBV15 and TRBJ2-5, reads DAMVIQNPRYQVTQFGKPVTLSCSQTLNHNVMYWYQQKSSQAPKLLFHYYDKDFNNEADTPDNFQSRRPNTSFCFLDIRSPGLGDTAMYLCATSQALVRGTQYFGPGTRLLVL.

This sequence joins TRBV12-3 or TRBV12-4 and TRBJ1-1; 7 bases are shared with TRBD1. Unmatched junction bases numbered 5, after V lost 3 bases and J lost 4 bases. There are 14 residues in the CDR3. This CDR3 is CASSFTGAVTEAFF. The CDR3 nucleotides are TGTGCCAGCAGTTTTACAGGGGCCGTCACTGAAGCTTTCTTT.

The chain recombines TRBV7-6 with TRBJ1-4; 8 bases are a match to TRBD1. J gave up 8 bases and V 1 base, and 6 bases lay outside the gene matches. Germline V CDR1 and CDR2: SGHVS, FNYEAQ. The CDR3 is made up of 15 amino acids. The chain's CDR3 is CASSLGTGMGEKLFF. In nucleotides, the CDR3 is TGTGCCAGCAGCTTAGGGACAGGGATGGGGGAAAAACTGTTTTTT. Supplemented by reference TRBV7-6 and TRBJ1-4, the full variable domain reads GAGVSQSPRYKVTKRGQDVALRCDPISGHVSLYWYRQALGQGPEFLTYFNYEAQQDKSGLPNDRFSAERPEGSISTLTIQRTEQRDSAMYRCASSLGTGMGEKLFFGSGTQLSVL.

This clonotype has a handful of counts. The rearrangement links TRBV7-9 to TRBJ1-6; 10 bases fit TRBD1. Unmatched junction bases numbered 9, after V lost 3 bases and J lost 1 base. Germline lookup yields CDR1 SEHNR and CDR2 FQNEAQ (reference sequence). The CDR3 sequence is 19 residues long. This CDR3 is CASSLGTGERGSYNSPLHF. In nucleotides, the CDR3 is TGTGCCAGCAGCTTGGGGACAGGGGAAAGAGGTTCCTATAATTCACCCCTCCACTTT.

The chain joins TRBV5-4 to TRBJ2-5; TRBD2 is a possible D gene (5 bases). Trimming shortened V by 4 bases and J by 5 bases, and 12 bases separated the two germline ends. The germline gives CDR1 SGHNT, CDR2 YYREEE (reference sequence). This CDR3 is 13 amino acids long. The CDR3 sequence is CASSPGSLETQYF. The CDR3 DNA sequence: TGTGCCAGCAGCCCGGGATCATTGGAGACCCAGTACTTC. The full variable domain, its missing parts supplied by reference TRBV5-4 and TRBJ2-5, is ETGVTQSPTHLIKTRGQQVTLRCSSQSGHNTVSWYQQALGQGPQFIFQYYREEENGRGNFPPRFSGLQFPNYSSELNVNALELDDSALYLCASSPGSLETQYFGPGTRLLVL.

The table lists this clonotype with many counts. The CDR3 reads CASREGGADAYGYTF. CDR3 coding DNA: TGTGCCAGCAGGGAAGGAGGGGCGGACGCCTATGGCTACACCTTC. V is TRBV6-2 or TRBV6-3 and J is TRBJ1-2; a weak D match, TRBD1 (5 bases). Germline V gene sequence: CDR1 MNHEY, CDR2 SVGEGT. Trimming cost V 6 bases and J 4 bases, with 18 bases left between them. The length of the CDR3 is 15 residues.

This clonotype was recorded many times. The rearrangement links TRBV4-3 to TRBJ2-7; no clear D. Germline lookup yields CDR1 LGHNA and CDR2 YSLEER. The CDR3 contains 11 residues. The V and J ends lost 1 base and 5 bases respectively, with 3 bases between them. CDR3 nucleotide sequence: TGCGCCAGCAGCCAAGGTAACGAGCAGTACTTC. This encodes CASSQGNEQYF.

This rearrangement joins TRBV24-1 to TRBJ2-1; 9 nucleotides line up with TRBD2. The CDR3 length is 16 residues. V trimming: 1 base; J trimming: 6 bases; junction bases outside the gene matches: 6. Germline CDR1 reads KGHDR; CDR2 reads SFDVKD. CDR3 nucleotides: TGTGCCACCAGTGATTTTCGGCTAGCGGGGAGCAATGAGCAGTTCTTC. Protein product: CATSDFRLAGSNEQFF.

As to this clonotype: Possible read error: a much larger clone is one base away. Since no conserved phenylalanine or tryptophan closes the CDR3, a read error is the likely cause. The chain uses TRBV12-3 or TRBV12-4 and TRBJ2-7; tentative D call: TRBD2 (6 bases). The germline V and J ends were trimmed by 6 bases and 0 bases, with 15 bases remaining between them. CDR3 size: 15 residues. This CDR3 reads CASSEPGAGSYEQYY. The CDR3 DNA reads as TGTGCCAGCAGCGAACCGGGAGCTGGCTCCTACGAGCAGTACTAC.